This T cell receptor (beta chain) was sequenced during a study of T cell responses to AZD1222 COVID-19 vaccine. Study outcomes and limitations: Two AZD1222 administrations were followed by greater Spike-specific TCR breadth and depth.

Remarks on this clone: What it recognizes is unknown.

V shed 3 bases and J 3 bases; nucleotides not matched to a gene: 13. The germline CDR1 and CDR2 sequences are SGHRS and YFSETQ. This CDR3 has 18 amino acids. Sequenced by immunoSEQ multiplex PCR; TCRdb stores in-frame clones only, minus some. The sample includes about 140,000 clones, more than 90% of them seen just once. This chain links TRBV5-1 with TRBJ2-5, with 11 bases aligning to TRBD2. The sequence came from an adult in good health. Sequencing was performed on peripheral blood, taken on day 0 of AZD1222 vaccination. CDR3 coding DNA: TGCGCCAGCAGCTACCGACCCTTAGCGGGAGGGCTCGAAGAGACCCAGTACTTC. This sequence encodes CASSYRPLAGGLEETQYF.